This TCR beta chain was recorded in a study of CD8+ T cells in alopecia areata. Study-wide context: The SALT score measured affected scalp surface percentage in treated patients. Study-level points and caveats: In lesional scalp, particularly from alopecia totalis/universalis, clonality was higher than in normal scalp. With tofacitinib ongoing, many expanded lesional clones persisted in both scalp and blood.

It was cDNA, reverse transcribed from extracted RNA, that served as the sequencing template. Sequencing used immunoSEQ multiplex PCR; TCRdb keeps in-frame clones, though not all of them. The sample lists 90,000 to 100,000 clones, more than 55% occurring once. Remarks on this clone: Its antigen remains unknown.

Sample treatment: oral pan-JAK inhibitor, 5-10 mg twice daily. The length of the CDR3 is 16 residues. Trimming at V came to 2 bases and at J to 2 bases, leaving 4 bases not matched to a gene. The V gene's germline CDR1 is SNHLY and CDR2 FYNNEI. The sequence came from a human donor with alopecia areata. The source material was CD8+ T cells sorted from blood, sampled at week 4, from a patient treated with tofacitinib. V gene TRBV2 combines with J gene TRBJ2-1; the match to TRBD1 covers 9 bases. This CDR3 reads CASSESRDRAYNEQFF. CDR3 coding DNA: TGTGCCAGCAGTGAATCGAGGGACAGGGCCTACAATGAGCAGTTCTTC.